This T cell receptor beta chain is from a study of long-term antiretroviral therapy in people with HIV. The overall study: About a decade before 2015, the earliest samples were taken when ART was typically delayed.

As regards this clone: Its antigen is currently unknown.

V lost 8 bases and J lost 2, with 11 bases in between. This CDR3 has 13 amino acids. Germline CDR1 reads SGHVS; CDR2 reads FNYEAQ. Study outcomes and limitations: Therapy changes, viral resistance and ART adherence were not documented in the available data.

Survey-level immunoSEQ v3.0 assays were run. Sequencing targeted about 40,000-50,000 T-cell genomes per sample. TCRdb keeps only in-frame clones here, not all; method: immunoSEQ multiplex PCR. The sample has some 35,000 clones, more than 65% seen once. This sample comprised unsorted PBMCs, obtained 0.6 years after starting antiretroviral therapy. V and J are TRBV7-6 and TRBJ2-3; either TRBD1 or TRBD2 may fit D (5 bases each). This receptor was taken from a man aged 18 to 30 with HIV. Here the CDR3 DNA reads TGTGCCAGCGGGGACCCTGACACAGATACGCAGTATTTT. Encoded protein: CASGDPDTDTQYF. The entire variable domain, with the rest obtained from reference TRBV7-6 and TRBJ2-3, is as follows: GAGVSQSPRYKVTKRGQDVALRCDPISGHVSLYWYRQALGQGPEFLTYFNYEAQQDKSGLPNDRFSAERPEGSISTLTIQRTEQRDSAMYRCASGDPDTDTQYFGPGTRLTVL.